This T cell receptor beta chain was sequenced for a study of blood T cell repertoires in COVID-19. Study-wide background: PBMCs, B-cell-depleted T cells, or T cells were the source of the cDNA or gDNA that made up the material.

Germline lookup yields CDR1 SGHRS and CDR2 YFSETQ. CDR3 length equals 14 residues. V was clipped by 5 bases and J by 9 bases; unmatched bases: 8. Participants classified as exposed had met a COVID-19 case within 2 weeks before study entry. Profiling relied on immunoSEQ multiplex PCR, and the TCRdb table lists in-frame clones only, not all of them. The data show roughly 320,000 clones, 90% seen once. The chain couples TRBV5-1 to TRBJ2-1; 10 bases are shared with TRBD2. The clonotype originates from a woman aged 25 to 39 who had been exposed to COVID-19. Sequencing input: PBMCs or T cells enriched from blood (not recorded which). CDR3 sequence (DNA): TGCGCCAGCAGTCCCGAGCGGGGGGGAGGTGAGCAGTTCTTC. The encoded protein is CASSPERGGGEQFF.